This T cell receptor beta chain came from a study of T cell responses to AZD1222 COVID-19 vaccine. General study findings and limits: The repertoires were collected only after the peak T cell response. Two AZD1222 doses significantly raised spike-specific TCR breadth and depth over controls. CD4 TCRs covered the whole spike, strongest at regions 160-218 and 743-854. At baseline, seropositivity was found in only 5 to 7 AZD1222 recipients.

Regarding this clone: What it binds is unknown.

CDR3 length: 16 amino acids. Produced via immunoSEQ multiplex PCR; TCRdb's table is partial and in-frame only. The table shows 110,000 to 150,000 clones, with about 93% occurring only once. The specimen comprised peripheral blood, sampled on day 0 of AZD1222 vaccination. The TCR was taken from an adult in good health. The V gene is TRBV21-1, the J gene TRBJ1-5. TRBV21-1 is tagged as a pseudogene. CDR3 sequence reads: CASSKYDLKCYQPQHF. The CDR3 DNA reads TGTGCCAGCAGCAAATATGACCTAAAATGCTATCAGCCCCAGCATTTT.